One sample yielded the 14 T cell receptor beta chains listed below, sequenced in a study of T-cell memory formation after mild COVID-19. TCRdb used MiXCR to reprocess the 5' RACE reads, holding one entry per CDR3 protein. This table has some 300,000 distinct CDR3 sequences, more than 20% appearing once. Sequencing input: PBMCs or a T cell subset sorted from them (not recorded which). The receptor source for this set is a man between 18 and 35 years old who had mild COVID-19 (a few samples of this study predate the infection). Cell type and time point are not known.

V is TRBV4-3 and J is TRBJ2-7, with TRBD1 matching 11 bases. The germline CDR1 and CDR2 sequences are LGHNA and YSLEER. V dropped 4 bases and J dropped 1; count of bases not matched to a gene: 3. The CDR3 is made up of 15 amino acids. The CDR3 spells CASSPGTGGSYEQYF. The CDR3 DNA reads TGCGCCAGCAGCCCCGGGACAGGGGGTTCCTACGAGCAGTACTTC.

The chain carries TRBV5-1 and TRBJ1-1; no definite D call. V was cut by 0 bases and J by 1 base, with 7 bases left in between. Germline CDR1 SGHRS, CDR2 YFSETQ. CDR3 size: 14 residues. The chain's CDR3 is CASSLETPNTEAFF. The CDR3 DNA follows: TGCGCCAGCAGCTTGGAGACGCCGAACACTGAAGCTTTCTTT.

The chain couples TRBV27 to TRBJ1-6; 9 bases are a match to TRBD1. Trimming removed 0 bases from V and 3 bases from J; junction bases left unmatched: 6. CDR1 MNHEY and CDR2 SMNVEV come from the germline V gene (reference sequence). The CDR3 spans 18 residues. For the CDR3, the DNA is TGTGCCAGCAGTTTATCCGGGACAGGGTCCGACTATAATTCACCCCTCCACTTT. It yields the protein CASSLSGTGSDYNSPLHF.

This clonotype was detected only a few times. The genes are TRBV4-2 and TRBJ2-7, with D perhaps TRBD1 or TRBD2 (6 bases each). The CDR3 contains 11 residues. Germline V lookup: CDR1 LGHNA, CDR2 YNFKEQ. V was shortened by 11 bases and J by 3 bases, with 11 bases between the two germline ends. CDR3 in amino acids: CAAGGGYEQYF. The CDR3, as DNA: TGTGCCGCAGGAGGGGGCTACGAGCAGTACTTC.

The V call is TRBV28, the J call TRBJ1-1; D call uncertain. Germline assignment: CDR1 MDHEN and CDR2 SYDVKM. Trimming left V 1 base short and J 1 base short, with 4 bases between. The length of the CDR3 is 13 residues. The CDR3, as DNA: TGTGCCAGCAGTTTATACAAGAACACTGAAGCTTTCTTT. Its protein product is CASSLYKNTEAFF.

V gene TRBV12-3 or TRBV12-4 combines with J gene TRBJ2-5; 10 bases are a match to TRBD1. V gave up 8 bases and J gave up 2 bases; unmatched junction bases: 11. The CDR3 consists of 16 residues. CDR3 protein: CASGPPWDRGQETQYF. CDR3 coding DNA: TGTGCCAGCGGTCCCCCATGGGACAGGGGACAAGAGACCCAGTACTTC.

The rearrangement joins TRBV29-1 to TRBJ2-5; D could derive from TRBD1 or TRBD2 (6 bases each). Per germline, CDR1 SQVTM and CDR2 ANQGSEA. The V end lost 6 bases, the J end lost 2 bases, and 10 bases lay between the germline ends. The CDR3 runs to 12 residues. Written as DNA, the CDR3 is TGCAGCGTCGGGGGCCAACAAGAGACCCAGTACTTC. Its translation: CSVGGQQETQYF.

The chain is built from TRBV6-6 and TRBJ1-5; the D is unclear. V dropped 6 bases and J dropped 0 bases, with 12 bases sitting between them. The CDR3 contains 15 residues. Germline-derived CDR1 and CDR2 are MNHNY and SVGAGI (reference sequence). The DNA of the CDR3 is TGTGCCAGCAGCACAGACAAGTATAGCAATCAGCCCCAGCATTTT. It encodes CASSTDKYSNQPQHF.

V usage is TRBV4-3 and J usage is TRBJ1-2; D might be TRBD1 (5 bases). V lost 0 bases to trimming and J lost 7 bases, with 12 bases between them. The CDR3 runs 14 residues. Germline-derived CDR1 and CDR2 are LGHNA and YSLEER. As DNA, the CDR3 is TGCGCCAGCAGCCAAGAAGAAGGGACGGCTGGCTACACCTTC. Its translation: CASSQEEGTAGYTF.

J is TRBJ2-3 and V is TRBV20-1, with D possibly being TRBD1 or TRBD2 (6 bases each). There are 13 residues in the CDR3. Trimming took 3 bases from V and 2 from J, leaving 9 bases between them. Germline assignment: CDR1 DFQATT and CDR2 SNEGSKA (reference sequence). CDR3 coding DNA: TGCAGTGCTAGCGGGGGACACACAGATACGCAGTATTTT. It translates to CSASGGHTDTQYF.

This clonotype was picked up many times. The genes are TRBV5-1 and TRBJ1-4; D is unresolved. From germline, CDR1 is SGHRS and CDR2 YFSETQ. V was pared by 3 bases and J by 1 base, with 10 bases between. The CDR3 has 15 amino acids. CDR3 nucleotides: TGCGCCAGCAGCTCCACTAGCGGAACTAATGAAAAACTGTTTTTT. Amino acids: CASSSTSGTNEKLFF.

This clonotype was found many times. The V call is TRBV5-1, the J call TRBJ2-7; D ambiguous. The CDR3 consists of 14 residues. Germline lookup yields CDR1 SGHRS and CDR2 YFSETQ. Trimming removed 0 bases at V and 2 bases at J, with 9 bases between. The DNA of the CDR3 is TGCGCCAGCAGCTTGGGGTCGGACCCCTACGAGCAGTACTTC. Translation gives CASSLGSDPYEQYF.

This clonotype was counted many times. This chain joins TRBV4-3 and TRBJ2-1; D is undetermined. Looked up from germline, CDR1 is LGHNA and CDR2 is YSLEER. Trimming took off 0 bases at V and 7 bases at J, with 7 bases between the two ends. The CDR3 has 13 amino acids. CDR3 amino acids: CASSQEGWNEQFF. CDR3 nucleotides: TGCGCCAGCAGCCAAGAGGGGTGGAATGAGCAGTTCTTC.

The rearrangement joins TRBV11-2 to TRBJ1-1, with D unresolved. This CDR3 has 15 residues. Germline V gene lookup returns CDR1 SGHAT and CDR2 FQNNGV. Trimming took 5 bases from V and 1 from J, leaving 14 bases between them. The DNA for the CDR3 is TGTGCCAGCAGCCCATATCCGGAAACGAACACTGAAGCTTTCTTT. Protein product: CASSPYPETNTEAFF.